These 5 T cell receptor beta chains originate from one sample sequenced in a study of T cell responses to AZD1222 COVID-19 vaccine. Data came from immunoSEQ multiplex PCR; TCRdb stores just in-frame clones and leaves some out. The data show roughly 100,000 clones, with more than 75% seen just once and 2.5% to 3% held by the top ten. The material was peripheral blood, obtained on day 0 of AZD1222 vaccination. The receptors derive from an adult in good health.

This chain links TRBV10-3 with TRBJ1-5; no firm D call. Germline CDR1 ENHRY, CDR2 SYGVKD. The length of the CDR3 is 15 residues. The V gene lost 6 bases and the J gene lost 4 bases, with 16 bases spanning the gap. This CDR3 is CAIRASSWGNQPQHF. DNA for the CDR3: TGTGCCATCAGGGCTTCGTCCTGGGGAAATCAGCCCCAGCATTTT.

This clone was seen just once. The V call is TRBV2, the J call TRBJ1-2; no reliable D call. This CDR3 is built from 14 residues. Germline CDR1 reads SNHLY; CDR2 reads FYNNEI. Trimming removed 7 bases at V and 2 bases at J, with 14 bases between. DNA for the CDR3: TGTGCCAGCACCCTCCCGGACTTCAACTATGGCTACACCTTC. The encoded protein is CASTLPDFNYGYTF.

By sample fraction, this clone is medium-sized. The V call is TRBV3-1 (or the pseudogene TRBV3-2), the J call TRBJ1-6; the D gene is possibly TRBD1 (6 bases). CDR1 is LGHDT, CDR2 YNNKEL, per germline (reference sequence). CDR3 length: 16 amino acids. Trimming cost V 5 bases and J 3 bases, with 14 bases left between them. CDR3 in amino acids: CASSELGAFYNSPLHF. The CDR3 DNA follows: TGTGCCAGCAGCGAATTGGGGGCCTTCTATAATTCACCCCTCCACTTT.

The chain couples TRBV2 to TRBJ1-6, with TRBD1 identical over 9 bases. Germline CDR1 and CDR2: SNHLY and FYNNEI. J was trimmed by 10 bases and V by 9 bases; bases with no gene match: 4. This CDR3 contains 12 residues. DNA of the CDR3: TGTGCCAGTATTGGGACAGGGTCACCCCTCCACTTT. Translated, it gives CASIGTGSPLHF.

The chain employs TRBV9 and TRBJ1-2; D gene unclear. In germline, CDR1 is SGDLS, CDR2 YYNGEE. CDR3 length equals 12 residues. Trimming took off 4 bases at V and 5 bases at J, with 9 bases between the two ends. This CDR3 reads CASSPGGYGYTF. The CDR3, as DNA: TGTGCCAGCAGCCCGGGCGGTTATGGCTACACCTTC.